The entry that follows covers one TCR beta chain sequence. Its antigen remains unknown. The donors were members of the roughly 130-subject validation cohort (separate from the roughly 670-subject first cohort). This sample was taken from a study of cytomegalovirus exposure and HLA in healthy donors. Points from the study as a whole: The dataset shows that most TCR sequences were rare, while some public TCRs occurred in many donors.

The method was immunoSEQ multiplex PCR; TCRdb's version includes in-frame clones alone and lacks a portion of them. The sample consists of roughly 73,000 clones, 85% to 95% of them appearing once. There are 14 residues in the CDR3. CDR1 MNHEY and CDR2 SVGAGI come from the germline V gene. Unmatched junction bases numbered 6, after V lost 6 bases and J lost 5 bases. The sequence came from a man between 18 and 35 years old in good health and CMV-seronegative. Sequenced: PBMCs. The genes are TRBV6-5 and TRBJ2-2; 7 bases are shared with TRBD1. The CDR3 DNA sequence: TGTGCCAGCAGCCTCGACAGGGTAACCGGGGAGCTGTTTTTT. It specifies CASSLDRVTGELFF.